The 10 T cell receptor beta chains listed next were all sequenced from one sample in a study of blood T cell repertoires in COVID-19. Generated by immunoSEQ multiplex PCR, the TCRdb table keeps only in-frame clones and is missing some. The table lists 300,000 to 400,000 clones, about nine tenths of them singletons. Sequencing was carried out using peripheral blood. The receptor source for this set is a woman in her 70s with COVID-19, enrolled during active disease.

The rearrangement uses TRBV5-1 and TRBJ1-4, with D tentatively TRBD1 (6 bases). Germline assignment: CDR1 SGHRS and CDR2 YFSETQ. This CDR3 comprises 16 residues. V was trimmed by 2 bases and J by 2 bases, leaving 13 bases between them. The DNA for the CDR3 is TGCGCCAGCAGCTTTGGCGCAGGGGATACTAATGAAAAACTGTTTTTT. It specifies CASSFGAGDTNEKLFF.

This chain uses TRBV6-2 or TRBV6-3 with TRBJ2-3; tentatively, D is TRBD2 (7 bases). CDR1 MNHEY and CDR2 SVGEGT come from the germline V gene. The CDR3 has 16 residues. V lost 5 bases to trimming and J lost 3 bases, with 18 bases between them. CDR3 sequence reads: CASSAPLGGRTDTQYF. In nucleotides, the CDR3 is TGTGCCAGCAGTGCCCCACTCGGGGGGCGGACAGATACGCAGTATTTT.

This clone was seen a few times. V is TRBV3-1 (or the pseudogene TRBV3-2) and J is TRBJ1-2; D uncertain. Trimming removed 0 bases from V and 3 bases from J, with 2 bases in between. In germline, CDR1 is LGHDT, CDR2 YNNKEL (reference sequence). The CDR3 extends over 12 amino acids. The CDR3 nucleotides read TGTGCCAGCAGCCAAGACGACTATGGCTACACCTTC. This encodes CASSQDDYGYTF.

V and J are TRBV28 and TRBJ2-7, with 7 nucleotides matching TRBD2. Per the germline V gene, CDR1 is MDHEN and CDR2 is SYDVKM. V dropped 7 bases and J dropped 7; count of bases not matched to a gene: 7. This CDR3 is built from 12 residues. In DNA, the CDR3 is TGTGCCAGCAATCCGGGGGGTTATGAGCAGTACTTC. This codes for CASNPGGYEQYF.

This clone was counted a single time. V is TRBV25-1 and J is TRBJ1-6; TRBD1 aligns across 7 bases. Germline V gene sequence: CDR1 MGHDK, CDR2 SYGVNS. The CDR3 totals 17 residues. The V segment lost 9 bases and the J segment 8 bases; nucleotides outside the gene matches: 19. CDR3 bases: TGTGCCAGGCCAGCGCGCGCCTTCGACAGGGTTTATTCACCCCTCCACTTT. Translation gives CARPARAFDRVYSPLHF.

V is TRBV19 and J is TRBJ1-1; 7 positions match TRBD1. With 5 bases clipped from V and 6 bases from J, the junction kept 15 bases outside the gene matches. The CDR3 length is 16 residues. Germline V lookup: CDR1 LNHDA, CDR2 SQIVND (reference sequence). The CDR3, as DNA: TGTGCCAGTAGTTTTCACAGGGGTGAGGGAACCGCTGAAGCTTTCTTT. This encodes CASSFHRGEGTAEAFF. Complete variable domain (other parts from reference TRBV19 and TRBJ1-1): DGGITQSPKYLFRKEGQNVTLSCEQNLNHDAMYWYRQDPGQGLRLIYYSQIVNDFQKGDIAEGYSVSREKKESFPLTVTSAQKNPTAFYLCASSFHRGEGTAEAFFGQGTRLTVV.

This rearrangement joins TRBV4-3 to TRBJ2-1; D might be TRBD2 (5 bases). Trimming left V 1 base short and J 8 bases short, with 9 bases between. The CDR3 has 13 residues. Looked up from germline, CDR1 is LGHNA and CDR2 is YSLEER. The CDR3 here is CASSQALGDEQFF. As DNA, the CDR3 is TGCGCCAGCAGCCAAGCTCTCGGGGATGAGCAGTTCTTC.

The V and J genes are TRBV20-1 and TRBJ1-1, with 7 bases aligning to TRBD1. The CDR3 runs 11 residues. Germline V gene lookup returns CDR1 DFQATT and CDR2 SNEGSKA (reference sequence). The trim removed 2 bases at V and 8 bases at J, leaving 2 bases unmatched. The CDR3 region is CSARKGAEAFF. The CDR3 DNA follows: TGCAGTGCTAGAAAGGGGGCCGAAGCTTTCTTT.

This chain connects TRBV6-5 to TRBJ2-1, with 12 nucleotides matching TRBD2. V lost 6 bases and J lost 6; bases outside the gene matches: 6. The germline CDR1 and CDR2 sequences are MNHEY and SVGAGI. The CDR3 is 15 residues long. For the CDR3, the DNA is TGTGCCAGCAGCCTAGGACTAGCGGGGACCAATGAGCAGTTCTTC. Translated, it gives CASSLGLAGTNEQFF.

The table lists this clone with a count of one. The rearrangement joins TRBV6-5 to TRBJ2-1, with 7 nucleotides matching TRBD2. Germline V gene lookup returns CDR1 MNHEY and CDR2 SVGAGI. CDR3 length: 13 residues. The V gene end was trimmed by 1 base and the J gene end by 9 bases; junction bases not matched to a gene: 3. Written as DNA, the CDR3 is TGTGCCAGCAGTTACTTAGGGGAGGGTGAGCAGTTCTTC. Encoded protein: CASSYLGEGEQFF.